What follows are 20 T cell receptor beta chains derived from one specimen sequenced in a study of T cell responses to AZD1222 COVID-19 vaccine. Clones were sequenced by immunoSEQ multiplex PCR, and TCRdb holds only the in-frame ones, with some missing. The profile shows some 99,000 clones, around 93% of them singletons. The sample in question was peripheral blood, obtained on day 0 of AZD1222 vaccination. These receptor sequences come from an adult in good health.

The V call is TRBV7-9, the J call TRBJ1-3; D is ambiguous. Trimming stripped 6 bases from V and 8 bases from J, with 17 bases between. The CDR3 has 14 amino acids. Germline V CDR1 and CDR2: SEHNR, FQNEAQ (reference sequence). The CDR3: CASSSDTQAHTIYF. The CDR3 nucleotides are TGTGCCAGCAGTTCCGACACCCAAGCTCACACCATATATTTT.

This clone was seen once. The rearrangement joins TRBV5-8 to TRBJ2-1; D unclear. V lost 4 bases and J lost 1, with 9 bases in between. Germline V CDR1 and CDR2: SGHTS, YDEGEE. This CDR3 has 14 residues. Here the CDR3 DNA reads TGTGCCAGCAGCCTGGCGACGTCCTACAATGAGCAGTTCTTC. Amino acid sequence: CASSLATSYNEQFF.

The chain links TRBV19 to TRBJ1-2; TRBD1 matches at 11 bases. The CDR3 has 15 amino acids. V lost 5 bases to trimming and J lost 6 bases; unmatched junction nucleotides: 8. CDR1 and CDR2 from the germline V gene are LNHDA and SQIVND (reference sequence). The CDR3 nucleotides are TGTGCCAGTAGTCCAAGGACAGGGGGCGAGAATGGCTACACCTTC. Translation: CASSPRTGGENGYTF.

This clone was counted once. The chain recombines TRBV6-6 with TRBJ1-1; D ambiguous. The CDR3 has 14 residues. Germline values: CDR1 MNHNY, CDR2 SVGAGI (reference sequence). V was cut by 2 bases and J by 1 base, with 8 bases left in between. The CDR3 here is CASSYGAGNTEAFF. CDR3 nucleotide sequence: TGTGCCAGCAGTTACGGAGCAGGGAACACTGAAGCTTTCTTT.

This chain links TRBV9 with TRBJ2-7; D may match TRBD1 or TRBD2 (5 bases each). Germline V gives CDR1 SGDLS, CDR2 YYNGEE. The V end was cut by 0 bases, the J end by 1 base, with 11 bases between. This CDR3 has 15 residues. For the CDR3, the DNA is TGTGCCAGCAGCGTAGGAGGGACGGTATCCTACGAGCAGTACTTC. Translation: CASSVGGTVSYEQYF.

The chain carries TRBV2 and TRBJ1-5, with TRBD1 matching over 7 bases. V lost 7 bases to trimming and J lost 9 bases; unmatched junction nucleotides: 15. This CDR3 comprises 15 residues. Germline-derived CDR1 and CDR2 are SNHLY and FYNNEI. The CDR3 loop is CASMGGTAFGVPQHF. The CDR3 nucleotides read TGTGCCAGCATGGGGGGGACAGCATTCGGAGTGCCCCAGCATTTT.

This rearrangement joins TRBV4-1 to TRBJ1-2; 7 positions agree with TRBD1. V lost 2 bases, J lost 7 bases, and 4 bases stayed unmatched. Germline V gene lookup returns CDR1 MGHRA and CDR2 YSYEKL. This CDR3 is built from 13 residues. DNA for the CDR3: TGCGCCAGCAGCCAAACCACAGGGGCTGGCTACACCTTC. This translates into CASSQTTGAGYTF.

This clone was observed a few times. The chain couples TRBV4-2 to TRBJ1-2; 9 bases are a match to TRBD1. The J segment lost 4 bases and the V segment lost 4 bases, leaving 7 bases of the junction unmatched. The length of the CDR3 is 15 residues. Germline CDR1 LGHNA, CDR2 YNFKEQ. The CDR3 nucleotides are TGTGCCAGCAGCCTTTACAGGGGGCTGGGCTATGGCTACACCTTC. Its protein product is CASSLYRGLGYGYTF.

This rearrangement joins TRBV7-9 to TRBJ1-4; TRBD1 might be the D (5 bases). In germline, CDR1 is SEHNR, CDR2 FQNEAQ (reference sequence). The V end was cut by 2 bases, the J end by 4 bases, with 17 bases between. This CDR3 has 17 amino acids. This chain's CDR3 is CASSLTDSGYFNEKLFF. The CDR3, as DNA: TGTGCCAGCAGCTTAACAGACAGCGGATATTTTAATGAAAAACTGTTTTTT.

The chain has TRBV19 and TRBJ2-3, with 8 bases lining up with TRBD1. Unmatched junction bases numbered 5, after V lost 0 bases and J lost 0 bases. This CDR3 contains 17 residues. Germline V CDR1 and CDR2: LNHDA, SQIVND (reference sequence). The CDR3 DNA reads as TGTGCCAGTAGTATAGATGTAAACAGGGGGAGCACAGATACGCAGTATTTT. It translates to CASSIDVNRGSTDTQYF.

This chain joins TRBV4-2 and TRBJ2-7; D unclear. There are 17 residues in the CDR3. V was pared by 2 bases and J by 1 base, with 18 bases between. The V gene's germline CDR1 is LGHNA and CDR2 YNFKEQ. CDR3 sequence: CASSQSARRPMSYEQYF. The CDR3 DNA is TGTGCCAGCAGCCAATCAGCTCGCAGGCCCATGTCCTACGAGCAGTACTTC.

This clone was counted once. The chain recombines TRBV18 with TRBJ1-2; perhaps TRBD1 as D (6 bases). Trimming removed 3 bases at V and 1 base at J, with 9 bases between. Germline assignment: CDR1 KGHSH and CDR2 LQKENI. This CDR3 has 14 amino acids. The CDR3 DNA is TGTGCCAGCTCACCCTCGGACAGTAACTATGGCTACACCTTC. Residues: CASSPSDSNYGYTF.

This chain links TRBV7-9 with TRBJ2-1; D unresolved. The V gene's germline CDR1 is SEHNR and CDR2 FQNEAQ (reference sequence). This CDR3 is 15 amino acids long. Between the trimmed V and J ends, which lost 3 bases and 0 bases, there was a span of 9 bases. Written as DNA, the CDR3 is TGTGCCAGCAGCTTCGGAGACTCCTCCTACAATGAGCAGTTCTTC. Encoded protein: CASSFGDSSYNEQFF.

This chain links TRBV4-1 with TRBJ1-2; D unclear. Germline V gene lookup returns CDR1 MGHRA and CDR2 YSYEKL. The V end was cut by 0 bases, the J end by 4 bases, with 12 bases between. The length of the CDR3 is 15 residues. The CDR3 region has the DNA TGCGCCAGCAGCCAAGATGACCTATCGACCTATGGCTACACCTTC. Translation: CASSQDDLSTYGYTF.

The V and J genes are TRBV7-2 and TRBJ1-2; 7 nucleotides match TRBD1. The ends lost 5 bases at V and 8 bases at J; junction bases unmatched: 11. The germline V gene encodes CDR1 SGHTA and CDR2 FQGNSA. The CDR3 sequence is 14 residues long. CDR3 nucleotide sequence: TGTGCCAGCAGCAGGGACAGTCCTCAATGGGGCTACACCTTC. Protein sequence: CASSRDSPQWGYTF. The complete variable domain, with remaining parts taken from reference TRBV7-2 and TRBJ1-2, reads GAGVSQSPSNKVTEKGKDVELRCDPISGHTALYWYRQSLGQGLEFLIYFQGNSAPDKSGLPSDRFSAERTGGSVSTLTIQRTQQEDSAVYLCASSRDSPQWGYTFGSGTRLTVV.

The chain uses TRBV11-2 and TRBJ1-5, with 9 bases that match TRBD1. This CDR3 is 13 amino acids long. V lost 3 bases to trimming and J lost 6 bases; unmatched junction nucleotides: 0. Germline assignment: CDR1 SGHAT and CDR2 FQNNGV. The CDR3 spells CASSLTGGQPQHF. The CDR3 coding sequence is TGTGCCAGCAGCTTGACAGGGGGTCAGCCCCAGCATTTT.

The V call is TRBV9, the J call TRBJ1-3; 8 nucleotides align to TRBD1. With 0 bases clipped from V and 3 bases from J, the junction kept 5 bases outside the gene matches. CDR3 length: 16 amino acids. Germline-derived CDR1 and CDR2 are SGDLS and YYNGEE. In nucleotides, the CDR3 is TGTGCCAGCAGCGTAGATGGACAGGGCGGTGGAAACACCATATATTTT. This gives the protein CASSVDGQGGGNTIYF.

This sequence joins TRBV7-8 and TRBJ1-3, with D tentatively TRBD1 (5 bases). The germline V gene encodes CDR1 SGHVS and CDR2 FQNEAQ. CDR3 size: 16 residues. The V and J ends lost 6 bases and 2 bases respectively, with 17 bases between them. The CDR3 protein is CASSSRLKGTGNTIYF. The CDR3 nucleotides read TGTGCCAGCAGTTCTCGATTGAAGGGGACTGGAAACACCATATATTTT.

J is TRBJ1-1 and V is TRBV7-8; 7 bases line up with TRBD1. V shed 2 bases, J shed 3 bases, and the junction held 0 bases outside the gene matches. CDR1 and CDR2 (germline): SGHVS, FQNEAQ. The CDR3 is 13 amino acids. CDR3 sequence: CASSLQGDTEAFF. DNA for the CDR3: TGTGCCAGCAGCTTACAGGGGGACACTGAAGCTTTCTTT.

The chain links TRBV18 to TRBJ1-5, with a possible D match to TRBD1 (6 bases). With 3 bases removed from V and 3 bases from J, the gap between germline ends came to 21 bases. The CDR3 loop spans 18 amino acids. Germline CDR1 reads KGHSH; CDR2 reads LQKENI. The CDR3 DNA follows: TGTGCCAGCTCACCCCCCCGGACAGCCACGGGGCTCAATCAGCCCCAGCATTTT. Translation gives CASSPPRTATGLNQPQHF.